This TCR beta chain emerged from a study of blood T cell repertoires in COVID-19. On the study more broadly: COVID-19 samples, acute and convalescent, were from the United States, Italy and Spain. PBMCs, B-cell-depleted T cells, or T cells provided the cDNA or gDNA that made up the material.

Per the study methods: Amplification from reference gene primers served as the basis for estimated nucleated cell counts. Profiled with immunoSEQ multiplex PCR; TCRdb holds only in-frame clones, not every one. V and J calls and clone size are as listed in that table; D and trimming were resolved from the DNA. The sample lists around 56,000 clones, over 70% occurring once. The V gene's germline CDR1 is SNHLY and CDR2 FYNNEI. This CDR3 has 15 residues. V was clipped by 2 bases and J by 2 bases, with 7 bases between them. Sequencing was done on a sample of peripheral blood. This clonotype was sampled from a man aged 60 to 75 with acute or convalescent COVID-19. The chain joins TRBV2 to TRBJ1-6; no clear D. This CDR3 is CASSETGAYNSPLHF. Written as DNA, the CDR3 is TGTGCCAGCAGTGAAACCGGGGCCTATAATTCACCCCTCCACTTT.